This note documents a single T cell receptor (beta chain) sequence. Individuals aged roughly 18 to 95 years were recruited from 20 to 25 US areas. Using immunoSEQ multiplex PCR, the repertoire was profiled, and TCRdb retains in-frame clones only, with some absent. The table includes a few hundred thousand clones, roughly 85% detected once. The data belong to a study of blood T cell repertoires in COVID-19. This receptor was obtained from a woman aged 30 to 39 who had recovered from COVID-19. Sample: PBMCs or T cells enriched from blood (not recorded which).

The CDR3 DNA is TGTGCCAGCAGCCAAGGCTCCCAGGGGGATCTGCCCCAGCATTTT. It translates to CASSQGSQGDLPQHF. The chain joins TRBV3-1 (or the pseudogene TRBV3-2) to TRBJ1-5, with 7 bases identical to TRBD1. J was trimmed by 9 bases and V by 1 base; bases with no gene match: 9. This CDR3 region has 15 residues. CDR1 and CDR2 (germline): LGHDT, YNNKEL (reference sequence).